The rows below give T cell receptor beta chains drawn from one sample of a study of OX40 agonist ivuxolimab in advanced cancers. Generated by immunoSEQ multiplex PCR, the TCRdb table keeps only in-frame clones and is missing some. The sample records approximately 12,000 clones, about 75% being singletons. The specimen comprised CD4+ or CD8+ T cells sorted from blood, sampled in a trial of the OX40 agonist ivuxolimab. The receptors come from an adult with an advanced solid tumor such as melanoma, head and neck, liver or kidney cancer. The CDR3 runs from the conserved cysteine through the conserved F or W. Fields, in order: D gene, V gene, J gene, clone size, CDR3 DNA, CDR3 protein. D genes are given only for firm matches. Not every row has a clone size; where given, it reads once, few, many or a size class.

D gene: NA
V gene: TRBV29-1
J gene: TRBJ2-7
clone size: NA
CDR3 DNA: TGCAGCGTTGCCGACCCGGTTACCCTCTACGAGCAGTACTTC
CDR3 protein: CSVADPVTLYEQYF

D gene: NA
V gene: TRBV9
J gene: TRBJ1-2
clone size: NA
CDR3 DNA: TGTGCCCGCGGGGGGCCTTGGGGGGACCCTAACTATGGCTACACCTTC
CDR3 protein: CARGGPWGDPNYGYTF

D gene: NA
V gene: TRBV27
J gene: TRBJ1-2
clone size: NA
CDR3 DNA: TGTGCCAGCAGTTTTCAGGGGTTCTATGGCTACACCTTC
CDR3 protein: CASSFQGFYGYTF

D gene: TRBD1
V gene: TRBV5-5
J gene: TRBJ2-2
clone size: NA
CDR3 DNA: TGTGCCAGCAGCTTGTCGGTGGGACAGAAGAACACCGGGGAGCTGTTTTTT
CDR3 protein: CASSLSVGQKNTGELFF

D gene: TRBD2
V gene: TRBV2
J gene: TRBJ2-7
clone size: once
CDR3 DNA: TGTGCCAGCAGCCTAACCCCGGGACTAGCGGGAGACTACGAGCAGTACTTC
CDR3 protein: CASSLTPGLAGDYEQYF

D gene: NA
V gene: TRBV6-5
J gene: TRBJ2-3
clone size: NA
CDR3 DNA: TGTGCCAGCAGTTTTACCCCTAAGGAGAGAGATACGCAGTATTTT
CDR3 protein: CASSFTPKERDTQYF

D gene: TRBD1
V gene: TRBV15
J gene: TRBJ1-3
clone size: NA
CDR3 DNA: TGTGCCACCAGCAGGCTGCGGGACAGCTCTGGAAACACCATATATTTT
CDR3 protein: CATSRLRDSSGNTIYF

D gene: TRBD2
V gene: TRBV4-3
J gene: TRBJ2-3
clone size: NA
CDR3 DNA: TGCGCCAGCAGCCCCTTCGCGACTGGCGGGGGGGCCTCAGATACGCAGTATTTT
CDR3 protein: CASSPFATGGGASDTQYF

D gene: TRBD2
V gene: TRBV6-6
J gene: TRBJ2-1
clone size: NA
CDR3 DNA: TGTGCCAGCAGCCTCGGACTAGCCCCCTACAATGAGCAGTTCTTC
CDR3 protein: CASSLGLAPYNEQFF

D gene: NA
V gene: TRBV4-2
J gene: TRBJ1-3
clone size: NA
CDR3 DNA: TGTGCCAGCAGCCATACCTCTGGAAACACCATATATTTT
CDR3 protein: CASSHTSGNTIYF

D gene: TRBD1
V gene: TRBV28
J gene: TRBJ1-1
clone size: once
CDR3 DNA: TGTGCCAGCAGTTTATTCGGGGACAGGGGAAGCACTGAAGCTTTCTTT
CDR3 protein: CASSLFGDRGSTEAFF

D gene: NA
V gene: TRBV29-1
J gene: TRBJ1-2
clone size: NA
CDR3 DNA: TGCAGCGTTGAATTTGACGGAAACTATGGCTACACCTTC
CDR3 protein: CSVEFDGNYGYTF

D gene: TRBD1
V gene: TRBV4-1
J gene: TRBJ1-5
clone size: once
CDR3 DNA: TGCGCCAGCAGCCGAGACGGGACAGGGGGCAATCAGCCCCAGCATTTT
CDR3 protein: CASSRDGTGGNQPQHF

D gene: NA
V gene: TRBV5-1
J gene: TRBJ2-2
clone size: few
CDR3 DNA: TGCGCCAGCAGCAGGCGGACAGAGAACACCGGGGAGCTGTTTTTT
CDR3 protein: CASSRRTENTGELFF

D gene: TRBD1
V gene: TRBV4-2
J gene: TRBJ2-7
clone size: NA
CDR3 DNA: TGTGCCAGCAGCCTCCCGGGACAGGTGAAATACGAGCAGTACTTC
CDR3 protein: CASSLPGQVKYEQYF

D gene: NA
V gene: TRBV7-3
J gene: TRBJ2-1
clone size: NA
CDR3 DNA: TGTGCCAGCAGCTTAACAGGGAGGAACACGAATGAGCAGTTCTTC
CDR3 protein: CASSLTGRNTNEQFF

D gene: TRBD1
V gene: TRBV9
J gene: TRBJ2-4
clone size: NA
CDR3 DNA: TGTGCCAGCAGCGGAGAACAGGGGGCGAACATTCAGTACTTC
CDR3 protein: CASSGEQGANIQYF

D gene: TRBD2
V gene: TRBV7-6
J gene: TRBJ2-1
clone size: NA
CDR3 DNA: TGTGCCAGCAGCCCCCGTCGGGGGGACGAGCAGTTCTTC
CDR3 protein: CASSPRRGDEQFF

D gene: NA
V gene: TRBV6-5
J gene: TRBJ2-7
clone size: NA
CDR3 DNA: TGTGCCAGCAGTTATCGACCCAGCAACTCCTACGAGCAGTACTTC
CDR3 protein: CASSYRPSNSYEQYF

D gene: NA
V gene: TRBV5-6
J gene: TRBJ2-7
clone size: once
CDR3 DNA: TGTGCCAGCAGCCCTCAGGGAATCGACTACGAGCAGTACTTC
CDR3 protein: CASSPQGIDYEQYF

D gene: TRBD1
V gene: TRBV7-8
J gene: TRBJ1-2
clone size: once
CDR3 DNA: TGTGCCAGCAGCATGGGACAGGGAAGGTATGGCTACACCTTC
CDR3 protein: CASSMGQGRYGYTF

D gene: NA
V gene: TRBV29-1
J gene: TRBJ1-1
clone size: NA
CDR3 DNA: TGCAGCGCTCATAGACGGGGCACTGAAGCTTTCTTT
CDR3 protein: CSAHRRGTEAFF

D gene: TRBD1
V gene: TRBV19
J gene: TRBJ2-7
clone size: NA
CDR3 DNA: TGTGCCAGTAGTATGACAGGGGGTTCCTACGAGCAGTACTTC
CDR3 protein: CASSMTGGSYEQYF

D gene: TRBD1
V gene: TRBV5-5
J gene: TRBJ2-3
clone size: NA
CDR3 DNA: TGTGCCAGCAGCTTTGGGACAGGGGAAAAAGATACGCAGTATTTT
CDR3 protein: CASSFGTGEKDTQYF

D gene: TRBD1
V gene: TRBV19
J gene: TRBJ1-6
clone size: medium-sized
CDR3 DNA: TGTGCCAGTAGTGGCGGACAGGTGGATAATTCACCCCTCCACTTT
CDR3 protein: CASSGGQVDNSPLHF

D gene: NA
V gene: TRBV28
J gene: TRBJ1-5
clone size: once
CDR3 DNA: TGTGCCAGCAGTTGGCAGGGTGGGCCCCAGCATTTT
CDR3 protein: CASSWQGGPQHF

D gene: TRBD1
V gene: TRBV7-6
J gene: TRBJ2-7
clone size: NA
CDR3 DNA: TGTGCCAGCAGCCCCGGGACAGGGGGCGGTGAGCAGTACTTC
CDR3 protein: CASSPGTGGGEQYF

D gene: NA
V gene: TRBV7-9
J gene: TRBJ2-1
clone size: NA
CDR3 DNA: TGTGCCAGCAGCTACGGGGACAATGAGCAGTTCTTC
CDR3 protein: CASSYGDNEQFF

D gene: TRBD1
V gene: TRBV6-5
J gene: TRBJ1-1
clone size: NA
CDR3 DNA: TGTGCCAGCAGAGACAGGACAGGGATGAACACTGAAGCTTTCTTT
CDR3 protein: CASRDRTGMNTEAFF

D gene: TRBD1
V gene: TRBV5-4
J gene: TRBJ1-2
clone size: once
CDR3 DNA: TGTGCCAGCAGCTCCGGACAGGTTTATGGCTACACCTTC
CDR3 protein: CASSSGQVYGYTF

D gene: NA
V gene: TRBV7-9
J gene: TRBJ2-1
clone size: NA
CDR3 DNA: TGTGCCAGCAGCTTAGACTCCTATGAGCAGTTCTTC
CDR3 protein: CASSLDSYEQFF

D gene: NA
V gene: TRBV10-3
J gene: TRBJ1-1
clone size: once
CDR3 DNA: TGTGCCATCAGTGAAGGCGGGAGGCACACTGAAGCTTTCTTT
CDR3 protein: CAISEGGRHTEAFF

D gene: TRBD1
V gene: TRBV6-1
J gene: TRBJ2-2
clone size: NA
CDR3 DNA: TGTGCCAGCGGGGGCCCGGGACAGGGTCCCGGGGAGCTGTTTTTT
CDR3 protein: CASGGPGQGPGELFF

D gene: NA
V gene: TRBV15
J gene: TRBJ2-3
clone size: NA
CDR3 DNA: TGTGCCACCAGCAGAGATCGTGGGGATACGCAGTATTTT
CDR3 protein: CATSRDRGDTQYF

D gene: NA
V gene: TRBV7-6
J gene: TRBJ2-5
clone size: few
CDR3 DNA: TGTGCCAGCAGCTTGGCGTACAGGGAGGTCCAAGAGACCCAGTACTTC
CDR3 protein: CASSLAYREVQETQYF

D gene: TRBD1
V gene: TRBV4-1
J gene: TRBJ1-2
clone size: NA
CDR3 DNA: TGCGCCAGCAGCCAAGCCGGAGGGGGCAAAAACTATGGCTACACCTTC
CDR3 protein: CASSQAGGGKNYGYTF

D gene: NA
V gene: TRBV21-1
J gene: TRBJ2-5
clone size: NA
CDR3 DNA: TGTGCCAGCAGCGGACATTCTCAAGAGACCCAGTACTTC
CDR3 protein: CASSGHSQETQYF

D gene: NA
V gene: TRBV19
J gene: TRBJ2-1
clone size: NA
CDR3 DNA: TGTGCCAGTAGTATAGATCAGGAGATTTACTACAATGAGCAGTTCTTC
CDR3 protein: CASSIDQEIYYNEQFF

D gene: TRBD2
V gene: TRBV27
J gene: TRBJ2-7
clone size: few
CDR3 DNA: TGTGCCAGCAGTTTAGACGGGGGGTTGTGGAACGAGCAGTACTTC
CDR3 protein: CASSLDGGLWNEQYF

D gene: NA
V gene: TRBV6-6
J gene: TRBJ2-2
clone size: NA
CDR3 DNA: TGTGCCGTAAACCCCTCGAACACCGGGGAGCTGTTTTTT
CDR3 protein: CAVNPSNTGELFF

D gene: TRBD1
V gene: TRBV4-2
J gene: TRBJ1-2
clone size: few
CDR3 DNA: TGTGCCAGCAGCCCCACCGGGACAGATTATGGCTACACCTTC
CDR3 protein: CASSPTGTDYGYTF

D gene: TRBD2
V gene: TRBV5-5
J gene: TRBJ2-7
clone size: NA
CDR3 DNA: TGTGCCAGCAGCTTGGGAACTAGCGGGGGCTCCTACGAGCAGTACTTC
CDR3 protein: CASSLGTSGGSYEQYF

D gene: NA
V gene: TRBV6-1
J gene: TRBJ2-7
clone size: NA
CDR3 DNA: TGTGCCAGCAGTGAAGGTGGGGCCTACGAGCAGTACTTC
CDR3 protein: CASSEGGAYEQYF

D gene: NA
V gene: TRBV19
J gene: TRBJ2-5
clone size: NA
CDR3 DNA: TGTGCCAGTAGTATAGGCCCCAGGACCTCAGAGACCCAGTACTTC
CDR3 protein: CASSIGPRTSETQYF

D gene: NA
V gene: TRBV28
J gene: TRBJ2-3
clone size: once
CDR3 DNA: TGTGCCAGCAGTGGGGCCCGGGGGTTGGGCGATACGCAGTATTTT
CDR3 protein: CASSGARGLGDTQYF